This TCR beta chain came from a study of CD8 T cells in ankylosing spondylitis. Study observations and caveats: Disease-linked clones reportedly showed significant enrichment in matched ankylosing spondylitis synovial fluid.

Regarding this clonotype: Its antigen is currently unknown. At one of its ends the junction is not consistent with the germline gene, which may arise from a read error.

Via MiXCR, TCRdb re-called the 5' RACE reads, giving one row per CDR3 protein. The data show 300,000 to 400,000 distinct CDR3 sequences, with around 10% seen just once and roughly 9% held by the top ten. The sample comprised blood, either unsorted or a sorted T cell fraction (not recorded which). The source of this sequence is a female donor with ankylosing spondylitis or in good health (not recorded which).

The CDR3 region has the DNA TGTGCTAGCAGCTTAAACCCCCAGTCCTACGAGCAGTACTTC. Translating it yields CASSLNPQSYEQYF. The chain couples TRBV7-7 to TRBJ2-7; D is undetermined. The germline CDR1 and CDR2 sequences are SSHAT and FNYEAQ (reference sequence). This CDR3 has 14 amino acids.